Below are 5 T cell receptor beta chains sequenced from a single sample in a study of T cells expressing NK-cell markers (dated by TCRdb to about 2020). The library was made by 5' RACE. The listed sequencing device is Illumina HiSeq 2000. With the reads reprocessed by TCRdb, a single entry stands for each CDR3 protein sequence and no DNA is reported. The record for this sample contains several thousand distinct CDR3 sequences. The ten top clones hold more than 9% of the sample. Sequenced sample: blood T cells: a sorted CD56 or NKG2C T cell subset, CD4+ or CD8+ T cells, or bulk PBMC T cells (not recorded which). These TCRs come from a man aged 18 to 30 in good health. Donor details come from another sample of the same person, matched by shared clones.

This chain links TRBV20-1 with TRBJ2-2; TCRdb returns TRBD1, unconfirmable since there is no DNA. This CDR3 spans 16 amino acids. Germline assignment: CDR1 DFQATT and CDR2 SNEGSKA (reference sequence). CDR3 protein: CSAFDRGKANTGELFF.

This chain joins TRBV19 and TRBJ1-5; TCRdb proposes TRBD1, but this gene call is untestable without DNA. The CDR3 is made up of 13 amino acids. Germline assignment: CDR1 LNHDA and CDR2 SQIVND (reference sequence). The CDR3 here is CASADRVNQPQHF. The whole variable domain, remainder taken from reference TRBV19 and TRBJ1-5, is DGGITQSPKYLFRKEGQNVTLSCEQNLNHDAMYWYRQDPGQGLRLIYYSQIVNDFQKGDIAEGYSVSREKKESFPLTVTSAQKNPTAFYLCASADRVNQPQHFGDGTRLSIL.

According to its frequency, this clonotype is medium-sized. The chain joins TRBV28 to TRBJ2-3; the D call from TCRdb, TRBD1, cannot be confirmed without DNA. Germline-derived CDR1 and CDR2 are MDHEN and SYDVKM. The CDR3 is made up of 17 amino acids. The CDR3 reads CASSLGQGASGTDTQYF.

The chain uses TRBV9 and TRBJ1-1; there is no DNA to check the TCRdb D call of TRBD1. The CDR3 is 12 amino acids. The germline V gene encodes CDR1 SGDLS and CDR2 YYNGEE. The CDR3 reads CASRGPSTEAFF.

The rearrangement joins TRBV11-2 to TRBJ2-3; without DNA, the TCRdb call of TRBD2 cannot be checked. The CDR3 sequence is 14 residues long. From germline, CDR1 is SGHAT and CDR2 FQNNGV. The CDR3 is CASSLDGGLDTQYF.